This T cell receptor (beta chain) came from a study of blood T cell repertoires in COVID-19. Original processing methods: The authors estimated nucleated cell counts from reference gene primer amplification. TCRdb's copy holds only in-frame clones and misses some; the assay was immunoSEQ multiplex PCR. V and J calls and clone size follow that table, whereas D and trimming were derived from the DNA. The sample records under 350,000 clones, approximately 87% being singletons. Germline V gives CDR1 KGHSH, CDR2 LQKENI. The CDR3 runs to 15 residues. The V and J ends lost 3 bases and 0 bases respectively, with 10 bases between them.

Sequenced: peripheral blood. The sequence was collected from a man aged 60 to 75 who had recovered from COVID-19. The chain joins TRBV18 to TRBJ2-3; possible D gene TRBD1, 5 bases. The CDR3 protein is CASSPDQGSTDTQYF. CDR3 nucleotide sequence: TGTGCCAGCTCACCCGACCAGGGCAGCACAGATACGCAGTATTTT.